The clone carrying this T cell receptor beta chain was observed a single time. Its target is not known. Germline CDR1 SGHTA, CDR2 FQGNSA. The CDR3 extends over 14 amino acids. Trimming left V 2 bases short and J 3 bases short, with 11 bases between. Produced via immunoSEQ multiplex PCR; TCRdb's table is partial and in-frame only. The sample yields more than 25,000 clones, less than 85% seen once. These data come from a study of OX40 agonist ivuxolimab in advanced cancers. At the level of the study: In this trial design, patients received ivuxolimab intravenously at 0.01 to 10 mg/kg every 2 weeks. Dose-escalation patients' cancers were hepatocellular carcinoma, melanoma, renal cell or head and neck cancer. General observations from the study: In general, CD8+ T cells held more expanded clones than CD4+ did, on average.

This receptor was obtained from an adult with an advanced solid tumor such as melanoma, head and neck, liver or kidney cancer. The chain joins TRBV7-2 to TRBJ2-7; weak D call: TRBD1 (6 bases). The sequences come from CD4+ or CD8+ T cells sorted from blood, collected in a trial of the OX40 agonist ivuxolimab. The CDR3 nucleotides read TGTGCCAGCAGCTTACAACAGGGTTTCTACGAGCAGTACTTC. Protein sequence: CASSLQQGFYEQYF. The variable domain in full, with the rest retrieved from reference TRBV7-2 and TRBJ2-7, is GAGVSQSPSNKVTEKGKDVELRCDPISGHTALYWYRQSLGQGLEFLIYFQGNSAPDKSGLPSDRFSAERTGGSVSTLTIQRTQQEDSAVYLCASSLQQGFYEQYFGPGTRLTVT.